A selection of T cell receptor beta chains follows, all from one sample in a study of cytomegalovirus exposure and HLA in healthy donors. Assay used: immunoSEQ multiplex PCR; TCRdb lists only in-frame clones, some missing. The table records approximately 76,000 clones, less than 95% of them present only once. The sequenced sample was PBMCs. The source is a woman aged 18 to 35 in good health and CMV-seropositive. The CDR3 runs from the conserved cysteine through the conserved F or W. A D gene is named only where the DNA matches it firmly. The size entry is marked missing in some rows and otherwise reads once, few, many or a size class.

.	TRBV2	.	TRBJ1-1	CASSTGSWPTEAFF	TGTGCCAGCAGTACGGGAAGCTGGCCCACTGAAGCTTTCTTT
TRBD1	TRBV7-2	.	TRBJ1-4	CASRPGTVNEKLFF	TGTGCCAGCAGACCCGGGACAGTGAATGAAAAACTGTTTTTT
.	TRBV5-1	.	TRBJ2-6	CASSLTAISGANVLTF	TGCGCCAGCAGCCTGACAGCGATTTCTGGGGCCAACGTCCTGACTTTC
TRBD1	TRBV27	.	TRBJ2-7	CASSFRQGSYEQYF	TGTGCCAGCAGTTTCAGACAGGGCTCCTACGAGCAGTACTTC
.	TRBV2	.	TRBJ2-2	CASRQQGLSTGELFF	TGTGCCAGCAGACAACAGGGTTTGAGCACCGGGGAGCTGTTTTTT
TRBD1	TRBV7-2	.	TRBJ2-7	CASGTGGTYEQYF	TGTGCCAGCGGGACAGGGGGAACCTACGAGCAGTACTTC
.	TRBV7-2	.	TRBJ2-2	CASSLFRGRNTGELFF	TGTGCCAGCAGCTTATTTAGGGGGAGGAACACCGGGGAGCTGTTTTTT
TRBD2	TRBV2	once	TRBJ2-3	CASSETLLAGGTDTQYF	TGTGCCAGCAGTGAGACGTTACTAGCGGGGGGCACAGATACGCAGTATTTT
.	TRBV11-2	once	TRBJ2-5	CASSLLAQQETQYF	TGTGCCAGCAGCTTACTAGCGCAGCAAGAGACCCAGTACTTC
TRBD1	TRBV11-3	.	TRBJ2-1	CASSSAGTGFGNEQFF	TGTGCCAGCAGCTCCGCCGGGACAGGCTTCGGGAATGAGCAGTTCTTC
.	TRBV6-5	.	TRBJ2-5	CASSLAAQETQYF	TGTGCCAGCAGTTTAGCGGCTCAAGAGACCCAGTACTTC
.	TRBV28	.	TRBJ2-7	CASSLETTPYEQYF	TGTGCCAGCAGTCTCGAGACTACACCTTACGAGCAGTACTTC
TRBD1	TRBV6-5	.	TRBJ1-2	CASSSTGGIGYTF	TGTGCCAGCAGTTCGACAGGGGGCATTGGCTACACCTTC
.	TRBV6-1	.	TRBJ1-1	CASSEHRSVNTEAFF	TGTGCCAGCAGTGAACACAGGTCCGTGAACACTGAAGCTTTCTTT
.	TRBV6-1	.	TRBJ2-5	CASIAGIQETQYF	TGTGCCAGCATTGCAGGGATTCAAGAGACCCAGTACTTC
TRBD2	TRBV4-3	once	TRBJ2-1	CASSQVASGVRNEQFF	TGCGCCAGCAGCCAAGTGGCTAGCGGGGTCCGTAATGAGCAGTTCTTC
.	TRBV27	.	TRBJ2-7	CASSHGQMLSSYEQYF	TGTGCCAGCAGCCATGGACAGATGCTTTCCTCCTACGAGCAGTACTTC
.	TRBV29-1	once	TRBJ1-1	CSVATGFNTEAFF	TGCAGCGTAGCGACAGGCTTCAACACTGAAGCTTTCTTT
.	TRBV20-1	once	TRBJ2-3	CSAPADTQYF	TGCAGTGCCCCTGCAGATACGCAGTATTTT
TRBD1	TRBV7-9	.	TRBJ1-6	CASSLGTGVDNSPLHF	TGTGCCAGCAGCTTAGGGACAGGGGTCGATAATTCACCCCTCCACTTT
.	TRBV5-6	.	TRBJ1-3	CASSLGSGIGNTIYF	TGTGCCAGCAGCTTGGGATCCGGGATTGGAAACACCATATATTTT
.	TRBV7-2	.	TRBJ1-2	CASSLEPVADGGGYTF	TGTGCCAGCAGCTTAGAACCGGTCGCCGATGGAGGTGGCTACACCTTC
.	TRBV30	once	TRBJ1-2	CAWRGGHRSADDGYGYTF	TGTGCCTGGCGGGGGGGTCACAGGTCTGCCGACGACGGCTATGGCTACACCTTC
.	TRBV4-3	.	TRBJ1-3	CASSQELRRSGNTIYF	TGCGCCAGCAGCCAAGAACTCAGGCGAAGTGGAAACACCATATATTTT